A selection of T cell receptor beta chains follows, all from one sample in a study of metastatic and nonmetastatic thyroid tumors. TCRdb re-analyzed the PCR reads through MiXCR. Among roughly 70,000 clones, roughly 18% were seen once, and the ten largest hold around 13%. Material: blood. The receptors come from a female donor with papillary thyroid cancer or a benign thyroid nodule (not recorded which). Some clones in this sample may be carry-over from other donors' samples. The CDR3 runs from the conserved cysteine through the conserved F or W. A D gene is named only where the DNA matches it firmly. The size entry is marked missing in some rows and otherwise reads once, few, many or a size class.

>TRBV12-3/TRBV12-4|TRBJ2-3|-|-|14
CASKLGPSTDTQYF
TGCGCCAGCAAACTAGGGCCTAGCACAGATACGCAGTATTTT
>TRBV4-1|TRBJ2-5|many|TRBD2|16
CASSRAGLAGRKTQYF
TGCGCCAGCAGCCGAGCTGGACTAGCGGGAAGAAAGACCCAGTACTTC
>TRBV28|TRBJ1-6|many|TRBD1|14
CASSRRGVGSPLHF
TGTGCCAGCAGTCGCAGGGGGGTGGGGTCACCCCTCCACTTT
>TRBV6-1|TRBJ2-7|-|TRBD1|15
CASSQGGKVSYEQYF
TGTGCCAGCAGTCAAGGGGGCAAGGTCTCCTACGAGCAGTACTTC
>TRBV5-1|TRBJ2-7|many|TRBD2|18
CASSLGWGDGGRSGEQYF
TGCGCCAGCAGCCTCGGATGGGGGGACGGCGGGAGGTCGGGGGAGCAGTACTTC
>TRBV29-1|TRBJ2-7|many|-|11
CSVVVGYEQYF
TGCAGCGTTGTGGTGGGCTACGAGCAGTACTTC
>TRBV5-6|TRBJ2-1|many|TRBD1|14
CASSAGTGVNEQFF
TGTGCCAGCAGCGCCGGGACAGGGGTTAATGAGCAGTTCTTC
>TRBV29-1|TRBJ2-5|many|-|12
CSARSSGETQYF
TGCAGCGCCCGAAGCAGTGGAGAGACCCAGTACTTC
>TRBV28|TRBJ2-7|many|-|15
CASSSPSGVWYEQYF
TGTGCCAGCAGTTCACCTTCCGGAGTATGGTACGAGCAGTACTTC
>TRBV6-2/TRBV6-3|TRBJ2-3|few|TRBD2|18
CASSYTRRTSGAWDTQYF
TGTGCCAGCAGTTACACCCGTCGGACTAGCGGGGCGTGGGATACGCAGTATTTT
>TRBV4-2|TRBJ1-5|many|-|14
CASSQDILSQPQHF
TGTGCCAGCAGCCAAGATATTCTAAGTCAGCCCCAGCATTTT
>TRBV7-6|TRBJ2-7|once|-|14
CASSLEGSSYEQYF
TGTGCCAGCAGCTTAGAGGGGAGCTCCTACGAGCAGTACTTC
>TRBV12-3/TRBV12-4|TRBJ2-1|many|-|13
CASSLGLMTRPLF
TGTGCCAGCAGTTTGGGGTTGATGACTAGACCTCTCTTC
>TRBV11-3|TRBJ2-2|many|-|15
CASSRGGTNTGELFF
TGTGCCAGCAGCAGGGGGGGGACGAACACCGGGGAGCTGTTTTTT
>TRBV2|TRBJ2-2|-|-|15
CASSQGRGRLGELFF
TGTGCCAGCAGTCAGGGTAGAGGGAGGCTCGGGGAGCTGTTTTTT
>TRBV5-1|TRBJ2-2|many|TRBD2|17
CASSPGSLAGVTGELFF
TGCGCCAGCAGTCCTGGGTCACTAGCGGGAGTGACCGGGGAGCTGTTTTTT
>TRBV29-1|TRBJ2-2|many|-|16
CSVEGGVTPNTGELFF
TGCAGCGTTGAAGGGGGCGTGACTCCGAACACCGGGGAGCTGTTTTTT
>TRBV3-1|TRBJ1-3|many|-|14
CASSQGHSGNTIYF
TGTGCCAGCAGCCAAGGACACTCTGGAAACACCATATATTTT
>TRBV5-1|TRBJ2-3|many|-|14
CASSFQSQQDTQYF
TGCGCCAGCAGCTTCCAGAGCCAGCAAGATACGCAGTATTTT
>TRBV20-1|TRBJ2-7|-|TRBD2|14
CSARGLAGPYEQYF
TGCAGTGCTAGAGGACTAGCGGGACCCTACGAGCAGTACTTC
>TRBV30|TRBJ1-1|many|-|14
CAWSKGGSNTEAFF
TGTGCCTGGAGTAAGGGGGGCTCGAACACTGAAGCTTTCTTT
>TRBV5-1|TRBJ2-1|many|-|16
CASSLSQGGRYNEQFF
TGCGCCAGCAGCTTGTCGCAGGGGGGGAGGTACAATGAGCAGTTCTTC
>TRBV11-2|TRBJ2-1|many|-|13
CASSLDFAREQFF
TGTGCCAGCAGCTTAGATTTCGCGAGGGAGCAGTTCTTC
>TRBV11-3|TRBJ2-1|many|TRBD2|15
CASSLEPSGYNEQFF
TGTGCCAGCAGCTTAGAGCCTAGCGGCTACAATGAGCAGTTCTTC
>TRBV6-1|TRBJ1-1|many|-|16
CASSYGRGAQVTEAFF
TGTGCCAGCAGTTATGGACGGGGGGCGCAGGTGACTGAAGCTTTCTTT
>TRBV19|TRBJ2-7|many|-|14
CASSPQGTAYEQYF
TGTGCCAGTAGTCCCCAGGGGACGGCCTACGAGCAGTACTTC
>TRBV20-1|TRBJ2-7|many|-|15
CSARVPYRVSNEQYF
TGCAGTGCTAGGGTCCCCTACAGGGTTAGCAACGAGCAGTACTTC
>TRBV28|TRBJ2-3|many|-|11
CASVQTDTQYF
TGTGCCAGCGTACAAACAGATACGCAGTATTTT
>TRBV6-1|TRBJ2-5|many|TRBD2|12
CASQTSGETQYF
TGTGCCAGCCAGACTAGCGGGGAGACCCAGTACTTC
>TRBV6-1|TRBJ2-7|-|-|14
CASVAGTRSYEQYF
TGTGCCAGCGTCGCCGGGACTCGCTCCTACGAGCAGTACTTC
>TRBV28|TRBJ2-2|many|-|15
CASSLRADNTGELFF
TGTGCCAGCAGTTTAAGAGCCGACAACACCGGGGAGCTGTTTTTT
>TRBV12-5|TRBJ2-4|many|TRBD1|10
CASGGQGYDF
TGTGCTAGTGGGGGACAGGGTTACGACTTC
>TRBV7-2|TRBJ2-5|many|TRBD2|13
CASSLGAGETQYF
TGTGCCAGCAGCTTAGGAGCGGGGGAGACCCAGTACTTC
>TRBV3-1|TRBJ2-7|many|-|11
CASSQAYEQYF
TGTGCCAGCAGCCAAGCCTACGAGCAGTACTTC
>TRBV28|TRBJ2-7|-|-|12
CASSFRRRKQYF
TGTGCCAGCAGTTTCAGGAGGCGCAAGCAGTACTTC
>TRBV6-6|TRBJ1-2|few|-|14
CASSYYPGPYGYTF
TGTGCCAGCAGTTACTACCCGGGACCGTATGGCTACACCTTC
>TRBV30|TRBJ1-1|many|-|12
CAWRYMNTEAFF
TGTGCCTGGAGATACATGAACACTGAAGCTTTCTTT
>TRBV7-2|TRBJ1-2|-|-|15
CASSLAGQPNYGYTF
TGTGCCAGCAGCTTAGCCGGGCAGCCTAACTATGGCTACACCTTC
>TRBV6-2/TRBV6-3|TRBJ1-5|few|TRBD1|15
CASRGQSYSNQPQHF
TGTGCCAGCAGGGGACAGTCGTATAGCAATCAGCCCCAGCATTTT
>TRBV11-2|TRBJ1-6|many|-|15
CASSREPGSLSPLHF
TGTGCCAGCAGCCGAGAACCGGGGAGTCTTTCACCCCTCCACTTT
>TRBV7-8|TRBJ1-5|many|TRBD1|14
CASSLSSTGEPQHF
TGTGCCAGCAGCTTAAGTAGCACAGGGGAGCCCCAGCATTTT
>TRBV28|TRBJ2-1|many|-|17
CASSPVFTAGSYNEQFF
TGTGCCAGCAGTCCTGTTTTTACGGCGGGCTCCTACAATGAGCAGTTCTTC
>TRBV24-1|TRBJ2-5|many|TRBD1|13
CATSDFRTGHRCF
TGTGCCACCAGTGATTTCAGGACAGGGCATAGGTGCTTC
>TRBV15|TRBJ2-1|few|-|15
CATSREARTYNEQFF
TGTGCCACCAGCAGAGAAGCCAGGACCTACAATGAGCAGTTCTTC
>TRBV12-3/TRBV12-4|TRBJ2-1|many|-|15
CASSPLGPWGNEQFF
TGTGCCAGCAGTCCCCTCGGGCCGTGGGGGAATGAGCAGTTCTTC
>TRBV12-3/TRBV12-4|TRBJ1-2|-|-|11
CASSLEIGYTF
TGTGCCAGCAGTCTGGAAATTGGCTACACCTTC
>TRBV5-5|TRBJ1-6|-|-|15
CASSRWTGYNSPLHF
TGTGCCAGCAGCCGATGGACCGGCTATAATTCACCCCTCCACTTT
>TRBV10-3|TRBJ2-2|many|TRBD2|16
CAIRPTLAGEYGELFF
TGTGCCATTCGCCCTACACTAGCGGGAGAATACGGGGAGCTGTTTTTT
>TRBV5-1|TRBJ1-2|-|-|14
CASSVDKGRGGYTF
TGCGCCAGCAGCGTGGACAAGGGGCGAGGTGGCTACACCTTC
>TRBV27|TRBJ2-7|medium-sized|-|15
CASRPRSASSYEQYF
TGTGCCAGCAGACCCCGTTCCGCCAGCTCCTACGAGCAGTACTTC
>TRBV30|TRBJ2-7|many|TRBD1|10
CACRTGDGYF
TGTGCCTGCAGGACAGGGGATGGGTACTTC
>TRBV27|TRBJ1-5|many|-|17
CASSPTGVLGFDQPQHF
TGTGCCAGCAGTCCCACGGGGGTCTTAGGGTTCGATCAGCCCCAGCATTTT
>TRBV25-1|TRBJ2-7|few|-|13
CAISEGLVNEQYF
TGTGCCATCAGTGAAGGGCTAGTTAACGAGCAGTACTTC